Given below is one TCR beta chain in context. The sample originates from a study of blood T cell repertoires in COVID-19. This CDR3 has 16 amino acids. Germline CDR1 MNHNY, CDR2 SVGAGI (reference sequence). With V trimmed by 4 bases and J by 5 bases, 6 bases remained unmatched. Method: immunoSEQ multiplex PCR; TCRdb's copy keeps in-frame clones and lacks some. The data show some 100,000 clones, more than 85% seen once. The TCR was taken from a man aged 60 to 69 with acute or convalescent COVID-19. The sequenced sample consisted of peripheral blood. The chain joins TRBV6-6 to TRBJ2-5, with 14 bases identical to TRBD2. CDR3 residues: CASSSGLAGGLETQYF. CDR3 nucleotide sequence: TGTGCCAGCAGTTCTGGACTAGCGGGAGGATTGGAGACCCAGTACTTC.